This T cell receptor (beta chain) originates from a study of T cell responses to AZD1222 COVID-19 vaccine. Study context: Researchers grouped second doses given at about 4 or about 12 weeks into one pool.

The repertoire was sequenced with immunoSEQ multiplex PCR; TCRdb's copy has only in-frame clones and lacks some. Here the sample spans 95,000 to 110,000 clones, 88% being singletons. J gave up 4 bases and V 6 bases, and 3 bases lay outside the gene matches. The CDR3 has 13 residues. The germline gives CDR1 SGHDN, CDR2 FVKESK. Remarks on this clone: Its target is unknown.

Study-wide results and limits: Along spike, vaccine-associated CD4 TCRs were found throughout, with dominance at 160-218 and 743-854.

Material: peripheral blood, obtained on day 0 of AZD1222 vaccination. The rearrangement joins TRBV14 to TRBJ1-1; 9 bases line up with TRBD1. The TCR originated in an adult in good health. CDR3 nucleotide sequence: TGTGCCAGCAGTCAGGACAGGGGCACTGAAGCTTTCTTT. It codes for CASSQDRGTEAFF. Together with reference TRBV14 and TRBJ1-1, the CDR3 gives the full variable domain: EAGVTQFPSHSVIEKGQTVTLRCDPISGHDNLYWYRRVMGKEIKFLLHFVKESKQDESGMPNNRFLAERTGGTYSTLKVQPAELEDSGVYFCASSQDRGTEAFFGQGTRLTVV.